This T cell receptor beta chain is from a study of neurological immune-mediated disorders. Synthesis of cDNA was accomplished via 5'RACE employing 10-nucleotide random UMIs. TCRdb reprocessed the 5' RACE reads via MiXCR and lists one record per CDR3 protein. The sample shows more than 75,000 distinct CDR3 sequences, approximately 4.3% of them seen only once. The sample holds many counts of this clonotype. This CDR3 is 11 amino acids long. Germline V CDR1 and CDR2: MNHNY, SVGAGI (reference sequence). The trim removed 8 bases at V and 13 bases at J, leaving 10 bases unmatched. Time point indicated: longitudinal time-point 3.

The specimen sequenced was PBMCs. The chain carries TRBV6-6 and TRBJ2-7, with 8 bases lining up with TRBD1. This receptor was obtained from a woman aged 55 to 70 with multiple sclerosis. CDR3 region: CASESTGVSYF. The CDR3 DNA is TGTGCCAGCGAATCGACAGGGGTGTCATACTTC.